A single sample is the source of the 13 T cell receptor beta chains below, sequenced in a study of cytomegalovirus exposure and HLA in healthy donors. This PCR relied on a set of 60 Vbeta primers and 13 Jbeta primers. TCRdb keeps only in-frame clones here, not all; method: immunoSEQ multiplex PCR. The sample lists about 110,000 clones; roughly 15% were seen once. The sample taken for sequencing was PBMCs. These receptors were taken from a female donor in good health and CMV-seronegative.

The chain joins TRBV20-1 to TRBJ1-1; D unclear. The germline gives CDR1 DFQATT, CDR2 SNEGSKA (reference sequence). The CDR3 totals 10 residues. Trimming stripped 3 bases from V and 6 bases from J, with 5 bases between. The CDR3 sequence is CSASGAEAFF. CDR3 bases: TGCAGTGCTAGCGGTGCTGAAGCTTTCTTT.

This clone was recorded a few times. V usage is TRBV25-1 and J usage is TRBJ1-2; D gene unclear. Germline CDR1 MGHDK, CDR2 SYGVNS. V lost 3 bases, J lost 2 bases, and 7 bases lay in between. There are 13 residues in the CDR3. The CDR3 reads CASSDTRNYGYTF. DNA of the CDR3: TGTGCCAGCAGTGATACCAGGAACTATGGCTACACCTTC.

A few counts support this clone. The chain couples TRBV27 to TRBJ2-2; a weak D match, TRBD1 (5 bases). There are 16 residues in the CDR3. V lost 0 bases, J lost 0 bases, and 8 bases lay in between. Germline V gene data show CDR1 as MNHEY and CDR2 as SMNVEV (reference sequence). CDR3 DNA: TGTGCCAGCAGTTTATCAGGGGTCGCGAACACCGGGGAGCTGTTTTTT. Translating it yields CASSLSGVANTGELFF.

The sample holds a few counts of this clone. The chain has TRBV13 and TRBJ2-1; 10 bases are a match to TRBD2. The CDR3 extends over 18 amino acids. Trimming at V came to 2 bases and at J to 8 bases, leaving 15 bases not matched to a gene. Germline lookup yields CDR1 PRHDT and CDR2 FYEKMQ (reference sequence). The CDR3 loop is CASSLRGPLAGVVDEQFF. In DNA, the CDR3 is TGTGCCAGCAGCTTACGCGGTCCCCTAGCGGGGGTAGTAGATGAGCAGTTCTTC.

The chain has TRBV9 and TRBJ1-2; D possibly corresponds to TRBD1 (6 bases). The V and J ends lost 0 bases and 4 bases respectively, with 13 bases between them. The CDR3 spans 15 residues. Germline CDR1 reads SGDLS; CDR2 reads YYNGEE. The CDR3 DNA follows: TGTGCCAGCAGCGTAGGGACCAGGGGCACCTATGGCTACACCTTC. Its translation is CASSVGTRGTYGYTF.

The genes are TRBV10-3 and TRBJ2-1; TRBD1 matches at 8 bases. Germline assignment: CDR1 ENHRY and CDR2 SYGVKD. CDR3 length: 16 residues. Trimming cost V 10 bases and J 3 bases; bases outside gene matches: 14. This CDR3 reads CATRPSVGQGYNEQFF. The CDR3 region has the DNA TGTGCCACCCGACCCTCGGTAGGACAGGGCTACAATGAGCAGTTCTTC.

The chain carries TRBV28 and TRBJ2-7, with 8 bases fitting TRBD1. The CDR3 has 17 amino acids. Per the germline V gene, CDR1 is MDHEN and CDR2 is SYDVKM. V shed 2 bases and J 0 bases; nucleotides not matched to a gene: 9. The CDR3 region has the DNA TGTGCCAGCAGTTTACCCTTGACAGGGGAGCTCTCCTACGAGCAGTACTTC. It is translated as CASSLPLTGELSYEQYF. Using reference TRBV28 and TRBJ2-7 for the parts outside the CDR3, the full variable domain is DVKVTQSSRYLVKRTGEKVFLECVQDMDHENMFWYRQDPGLGLRLIYFSYDVKMKEKGDIPEGYSVSREKKERFSLILESASTNQTSMYLCASSLPLTGELSYEQYFGPGTRLTVT.

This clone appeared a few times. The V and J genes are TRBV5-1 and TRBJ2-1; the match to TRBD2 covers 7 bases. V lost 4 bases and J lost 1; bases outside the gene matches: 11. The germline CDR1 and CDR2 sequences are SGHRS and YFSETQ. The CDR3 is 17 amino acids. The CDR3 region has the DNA TGCGCCAGCAGCATGGGCCTCGGGCGGGGGTCCTACAATGAGCAGTTCTTC. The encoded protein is CASSMGLGRGSYNEQFF.

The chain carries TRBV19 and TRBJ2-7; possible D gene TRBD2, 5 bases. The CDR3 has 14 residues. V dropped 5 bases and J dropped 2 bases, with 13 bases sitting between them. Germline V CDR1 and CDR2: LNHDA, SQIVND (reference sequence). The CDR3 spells CASSGAEETYEQYF. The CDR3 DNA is TGTGCCAGTAGTGGAGCGGAGGAAACCTACGAGCAGTACTTC.

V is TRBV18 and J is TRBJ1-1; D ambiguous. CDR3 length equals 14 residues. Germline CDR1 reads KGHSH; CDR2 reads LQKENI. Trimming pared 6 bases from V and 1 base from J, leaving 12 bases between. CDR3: CASSGQKSNTEAFF. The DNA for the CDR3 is TGTGCCAGCTCGGGCCAAAAATCGAACACTGAAGCTTTCTTT. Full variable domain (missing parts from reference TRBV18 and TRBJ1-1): NAGVMQNPRHLVRRRGQEARLRCSPMKGHSHVYWYRQLPEEGLKFMVYLQKENIIDESGMPKERFSAEFPKEGPSILRIQQVVRGDSAAYFCASSGQKSNTEAFFGQGTRLTVV.

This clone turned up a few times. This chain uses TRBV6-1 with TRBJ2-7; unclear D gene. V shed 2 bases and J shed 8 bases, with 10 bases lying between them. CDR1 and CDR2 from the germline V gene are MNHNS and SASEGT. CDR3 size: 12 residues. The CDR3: CASSEWATQQYF. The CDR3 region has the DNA TGTGCCAGCAGTGAATGGGCAACCCAGCAGTACTTC.

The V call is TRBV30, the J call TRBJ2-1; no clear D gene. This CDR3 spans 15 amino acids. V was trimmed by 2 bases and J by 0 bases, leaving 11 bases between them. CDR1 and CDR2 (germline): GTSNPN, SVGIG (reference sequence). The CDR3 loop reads CAWSRLRSSYNEQFF. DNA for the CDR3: TGTGCCTGGAGTCGCTTGCGGAGCTCCTACAATGAGCAGTTCTTC.

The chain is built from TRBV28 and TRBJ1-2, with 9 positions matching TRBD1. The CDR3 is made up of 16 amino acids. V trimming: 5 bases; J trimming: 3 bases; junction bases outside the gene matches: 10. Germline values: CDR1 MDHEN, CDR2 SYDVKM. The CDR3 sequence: CASSPPGQGQDYGYTF. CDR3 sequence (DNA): TGTGCCAGCAGTCCCCCGGGACAGGGTCAGGACTATGGCTACACCTTC.